The 7 T cell receptor beta chains given below trace back to one sample, sequenced in a study of T cell repertoires in cytomegalovirus infection. Using its own MiXCR run on the reads, TCRdb lists one record per CDR3 protein. Altogether around 310,000 distinct CDR3 sequences are present, roughly 15% being singletons, with the ten largest covering about 12%. Sample: PBMCs. Receptor source: a human donor in good health (CMV status not recorded). Some clones in this sample may be carry-over from other donors' samples.

The genes are TRBV20-1 and TRBJ2-5; 11 bases align to TRBD2. From germline, CDR1 is DFQATT and CDR2 SNEGSKA (reference sequence). The CDR3 runs 17 residues. Unmatched junction bases numbered 11, after V lost 0 bases and J lost 5 bases. The DNA of the CDR3 is TGCAGTGCTAGAGAAATTAGCGGGGGGGCCGGTCACGAGACCCAGTACTTC. Residues: CSAREISGGAGHETQYF.

This rearrangement joins TRBV5-1 to TRBJ1-6, with TRBD1 as a possible D gene (6 bases). Per the germline V gene, CDR1 is SGHRS and CDR2 is YFSETQ. The CDR3 has 15 residues. Trimming shortened V by 3 bases and J by 9 bases, and 16 bases separated the two germline ends. CDR3 sequence: CASSSVTGSGSPLHF. As DNA, the CDR3 is TGCGCCAGCAGCTCAGTTACAGGGAGCGGTTCACCCCTCCACTTT.

The V gene is TRBV12-3 or TRBV12-4, the J gene TRBJ2-7; D may match TRBD1 or TRBD2 (5 bases each). This CDR3 has 11 residues. The V gene lost 2 bases and the J gene lost 10 bases, with 9 bases spanning the gap. CDR3 protein: CASSLRGPQYF. CDR3 sequence (DNA): TGTGCCAGCAGTTTACGGGGCCCCCAGTACTTC.

J is TRBJ1-4 and V is TRBV2, with a weak D call TRBD1 (6 bases). This CDR3 has 15 residues. The V gene lost 5 bases and the J gene lost 3 bases, with 13 bases spanning the gap. Germline CDR1 is SNHLY and CDR2 is FYNNEI. In DNA form, the CDR3 reads TGTGCCAGCAGTTCCGACAGGAGGTCTAATGAAAAACTGTTTTTT. Protein sequence: CASSSDRRSNEKLFF.

The chain carries TRBV5-4 and TRBJ2-7, with D uncertain. This CDR3 contains 13 residues. The germline gives CDR1 SGHNT, CDR2 YYREEE (reference sequence). V lost 1 base and J lost 0, with 5 bases in between. The CDR3 DNA reads as TGTGCCAGCAGCTTGAGAGGCTCCTACGAGCAGTACTTC. Translation: CASSLRGSYEQYF.

Many counts were recorded for this clonotype. V is TRBV7-2 and J is TRBJ2-7, with D perhaps matching TRBD2 (5 bases). The germline gives CDR1 SGHTA, CDR2 FQGNSA. The CDR3 length is 14 residues. Between the trimmed V and J ends, which lost 4 bases and 3 bases, there was a span of 13 bases. The CDR3 region has the DNA TGTGCCAGCAGCTCCCGGTCAGAGGGCTACGAGCAGTACTTC. Residues: CASSSRSEGYEQYF.

CDR3 DNA sequence: TGCAGTGCAAGGACTAGCGTGAACACCGGGGAGCTGTTTTTT. Encoded protein: CSARTSVNTGELFF. The J gene is TRBJ2-2, the V gene TRBV20-1; 9 bases map to TRBD2. The V segment lost 6 bases and the J segment 1 base; nucleotides outside the gene matches: 3. The germline CDR1 and CDR2 sequences are DFQATT and SNEGSKA (reference sequence). The CDR3 sequence is 14 residues long.